The sequence of this T cell receptor (beta chain) was determined in a study of T cells in Graves' hyperthyroidism and ophthalmopathy. Disease duration was under 3 months in the ophthalmopathy patients, who also had a Clinical Activity Score of at least 3 and a NOSPECS grade of at least 4. There are many counts of this clonotype. V dropped 5 bases and J dropped 3; count of bases not matched to a gene: 8. CDR3 size: 15 residues. In germline, CDR1 is MDHEN, CDR2 SYDVKM. From RNA transcripts, TCR beta CDR3 regions were amplified. The primer set for the first-round RT-PCR of the TCR CDR3 was HTBI. MiXCR, run by TCRdb on the multiplex PCR reads, gives a single entry per CDR3 protein. The sample has 400,000 to 600,000 distinct CDR3 sequences, roughly a sixth seen once.

The rearrangement links TRBV28 to TRBJ2-7, with 9 bases aligning to TRBD1. The specimen sequenced was blood. This TCR was sampled from a woman aged 25 to 39 with Graves' ophthalmopathy. CDR3 DNA: TGTGCCAGCAGTACCGATCCGGGACAGGGCTACGAGCAGTACTTC. Translating gives CASSTDPGQGYEQYF.